This TCR beta chain was retrieved from a study of naive and memory T cell subsets. General study results and limits: The RNA method is potentially sensitive to activation and differentiation changes.

Germline CDR1 and CDR2: MNHNY and SVGAGI (reference sequence). CDR3 length equals 12 residues. The V and J ends lost 5 bases and 5 bases, in that order; junction bases with no gene match: 0. The library had UMIs added by 3' ligation of an oligonucleotide to TCR cDNA. Whole blood, roughly 2.5 ml, came from adult healthy volunteers. Input was roughly 1 to 1000 ng of DNase-treated total RNA without cell sorting. This clonotype appeared many times. Its antigen is still unknown. Amplification of ligated cDNA took four PCR rounds with SP2 and nested alpha and beta constant primers. Reverse transcription of blood and skin TCR RNA was primed at alpha and beta constant regions. TCRdb reprocessed the 5' RACE reads with MiXCR, giving one entry per CDR3 protein. The sample contains approximately 52,000 distinct CDR3 sequences, approximately 4.8% of which appear only once.

The sequence came from a female donor in good health. The chain is built from TRBV6-6 and TRBJ2-7; 10 nucleotides agree with TRBD1. DNA for the CDR3: TGTGCCAGCAGTGACAGGGGGCACGAGCAGTACTTC. Protein product: CASSDRGHEQYF.